This T cell receptor (beta chain) appears in the sequencing data of a study of blood T cell repertoires in COVID-19. Across the whole study: In each case, the material was cDNA or gDNA derived from T cells, B-cell-depleted T cells, or PBMCs.

Authors' data handling: Cell counts per sample came from amplifying reference gene primers. Sequencing used immunoSEQ multiplex PCR; TCRdb keeps in-frame clones, though not all of them. Clone size and the V and J calls come from that table; the DNA yielded D and trimming. The sample gives 40,000 to 60,000 clones, roughly 86% of which show up once; about 15% is in the top ten. Trimming cost V 5 bases and J 4 bases; bases outside gene matches: 8. Germline V gene sequence: CDR1 SEHNR, CDR2 FQNEAQ (reference sequence). The CDR3 runs 15 residues. Sample: peripheral blood. The chain combines TRBV7-9 with TRBJ2-5; 9 nucleotides agree with TRBD1. The receptor's source is a human donor in a cohort sampled during active COVID-19. The CDR3 DNA is TGTGCCAGCAGCCCAACAGGGGGCACGGCAGAGACCCAGTACTTC. The encoded protein is CASSPTGGTAETQYF.